The 6 T cell receptor beta chains given below trace back to one sample, sequenced in a study of control samples from healthy donors and cancer patients. TCRdb's table, derived via immunoSEQ multiplex PCR, lists solely in-frame clones and lacks some. Seen here are around 250,000 clones, roughly 80% observed once, and the top ten hold 13%. What was sequenced was PBMCs. The source is a woman aged 55 to 70 with lung cancer.

The chain links TRBV6-1 to TRBJ2-7, with D perhaps TRBD2 (5 bases). Germline CDR1 is MNHNS and CDR2 is SASEGT. There are 16 residues in the CDR3. V gave up 2 bases and J gave up 2 bases, with 16 bases separating them. The CDR3 region is CASSEWGEGGTYEQYF. The CDR3 DNA reads TGTGCCAGCAGTGAATGGGGTGAGGGTGGGACCTACGAGCAGTACTTC.

The chain has TRBV5-1 and TRBJ2-7; D possibly corresponds to TRBD1 (5 bases). CDR1 and CDR2 (germline): SGHRS, YFSETQ. Trimming left V 0 bases short and J 2 bases short, with 9 bases between. The length of the CDR3 is 14 residues. CDR3 nucleotide sequence: TGCGCCAGCAGCTTGGGACAGCCAGCCTACGAGCAGTACTTC. It encodes CASSLGQPAYEQYF.

The chain combines TRBV5-1 with TRBJ2-1; the D gene is possibly TRBD1 (7 bases). The V gene lost 1 base and the J gene lost 0 bases, with 17 bases spanning the gap. This CDR3 spans 18 amino acids. The germline CDR1 and CDR2 sequences are SGHRS and YFSETQ. CDR3 in DNA: TGCGCCAGCAGCTTGTTGGTCCAGGGGGGTAACTCCTACAATGAGCAGTTCTTC. It specifies CASSLLVQGGNSYNEQFF.

This rearrangement joins TRBV5-1 to TRBJ1-3, with TRBD1 as a possible D gene (5 bases). The CDR3 spans 13 residues. Trimming took off 3 bases at V and 4 bases at J, with 8 bases between the two ends. Germline CDR1 and CDR2: SGHRS and YFSETQ. The CDR3 loop is CASSWTTGNTIYF. The CDR3 region has the DNA TGCGCCAGCAGCTGGACAACAGGAAACACCATATATTTT.

The chain employs TRBV19 and TRBJ2-2, with 7 bases matching TRBD1. Germline values: CDR1 LNHDA, CDR2 SQIVND (reference sequence). Losses at the gene ends were 3 bases for V and 5 bases for J; bases not matched to a gene: 6. CDR3 length: 15 residues. The CDR3 loop reads CASSIGQAPTGELFF. For the CDR3, the DNA is TGTGCCAGTAGTATCGGACAGGCTCCGACCGGGGAGCTGTTTTTT.

The CDR3 reads CASSLEARGNTEAFF. The CDR3 DNA reads as TGCGCCAGCAGCTTGGAGGCCAGGGGAAACACTGAAGCTTTCTTT. The chain combines TRBV5-1 with TRBJ1-1, with D maybe TRBD1 (6 bases). CDR1 SGHRS and CDR2 YFSETQ come from the germline V gene. The CDR3 runs to 15 residues. Trimming pared 0 bases from V and 2 bases from J, leaving 11 bases between.